The TCR beta chain under discussion was sequenced for a study of cytomegalovirus exposure and HLA in healthy donors (dated 2017 in TCRdb). With regard to the full study: An earlier analysis of 550 to 700 of the donors reported 250 to 350 Gb of sequence data and some 120 million unique TCR beta sequences from some 180 million T cells. An early release that covered 640 HLA-typed donors contained around 300 gigabases of sequencing data and approximately 85 million unique TCR sequences. Of the 398 genotyped donors, 65% to 90% fell in the genetic ancestry cluster associated with self-reported Caucasian donors. The aim of the study was to test whether cataloging public T cell receptors could identify signatures of past pathogen exposure. The study profiled the T cell repertoires of about 640 subjects by immunosequencing and related them to cytomegalovirus serostatus. Along with the 666-subject first cohort, a separate validation cohort of 120 different subjects was used. To predict cytomegalovirus infection status, the study combined high-throughput TCR immunosequencing, statistical association of individual TCRs with disease status, and machine learning. A later analysis re-examined previously published TCR beta repertoires from hundreds of donors and added high-resolution HLA genotyping to investigate patterns of TCR occurrence. In the later analysis, no new phenotypic data were used to find candidate immune exposures; instead, reliance was placed on TCR beta sequences and their occurrence across donors. To decide whether each TCR beta V gene segment behaved as functional or pseudogenic, an earlier analysis of nearly 600 of the donors relied on high-throughput TCR beta sequencing. Donor age, sex, ethnicity and CMV serostatus were compiled together with the repertoire data. In a later genetic analysis, genome-wide SNP genotypes for about 60% of the 666 donors were used, and that subset was treated as a discovery cohort. All discovery cohort repertoires had been generated using a single sequencing platform. HLA typing covered class I and class II loci at four-digit resolution. Typing coverage differed by locus: A, B, C, DRB1 and DQB1 were typed in roughly 629-630 donors, DQA1 in about 550, DPA1 in nearly 610, and DPB1 in roughly 450. A handful of DR-DQ haplotypes were handled as single units for association and clustering because linkage in the cohort was strong. On average, around 200,000 unique TCR beta nucleotide sequences were sequenced per donor among a few hundred genotyped donors of the cohort, with around 19% of those sequences being non-productive.

The CDR3 runs 12 amino acids, cysteine and phenylalanine included. Only the CDR3 DNA is retained, 36 bases long and in frame from the first base. The germline V gene gives CDR1 as SNHLY and CDR2 as FYNNEI. V and J lose 8 bases and 7 bases, and a span of 15 bases separates them. Receptor libraries were prepared by the immunoSEQ multiplex PCR assay. A mixture of 60 forward primers for TCR Vbeta segments and 13 reverse primers for TCR Jbeta segments was used in the multiplex PCR. The CDR3 region of rearranged TCR beta genes was amplified from genomic DNA with a multiplex PCR assay. Amplified TCR beta libraries were sequenced as 87-base-pair reads on the Illumina HiSeq System. On the authors' methods: A later analysis tallied around 82 million unique TCR beta chains across the approximately 670 repertoires, and 10 million to 11 million of those chains were shared by two or more donors. To remove PCR and sequencing errors, raw reads were error-corrected and collapsed into unique sequences using a nearest-neighbor algorithm that merged closely related sequences. CDR3 sequences were aligned to IMGT reference sequences to assign V, D and J gene segments. For a sequence to be retained, a match of at least six nucleotides was required to both a V gene segment and a J gene segment. A rearrangement counted as productive if the CDR3 had no stop codons and remained in frame with V and J, and every other rearrangement counted as non-productive. Following IMGT convention, CDR3 was defined as the stretch from the second conserved V-encoded cysteine to the conserved J-encoded phenylalanine. The earlier analysis of about 590 of the donors excluded sequences that lacked an unambiguous match to a single V gene segment. An earlier analysis of several hundred of the donors called V segments functional above 56.7% productive rearrangements and segregating when the between-donor standard deviation exceeded 5%. A statistical classification framework was developed to diagnose cytomegalovirus status using the catalog of TCR beta chain sequences. V and J gene assignment, in a later analysis, came from comparing TCR nucleotide sequences with IMGT/GENE-DB human TR gene sequences. Using the TCRdist pipeline, a later analysis assigned CDR3 sequences along with most-parsimonious VDJ recombination scenarios. In a later analysis, each TCR beta chain was defined by its CDR3 amino acid sequence together with its V-gene family, and reads lacking a unique V-gene family were excluded. To address suspected cross-contamination and a sequencing artifact, a later analysis removed roughly 640 highly shared, low-generation-probability nucleotide sequences. In a later analysis, a clonal expansion index was calculated for each public chain from normalized within-repertoire ranks of inferred template counts. In a later analysis, generation probabilities were computed with a VDJ recombination model fitted to out-of-frame rearrangements, and the resulting probabilities were checked against IGoR. Hypergeometric tests were used in a later analysis to score TCR-TCR, TCR-HLA and TCR-CMV co-occurrence, with a repertoire-size bias correction applied to the TCR pairs. To estimate false discovery rates, a later analysis permuted the HLA or CMV assignments 20 times. In a later analysis, co-occurring TCRs were grouped using DBSCAN, and TCRdist sequence similarity was added for clustering within HLA-allele-positive subsets. Co-occurrence clustering excluded repertoires with fewer than 30,000 or more than 120,000 public chains, plus five with anomalous nucleotide sharing. TCRdb obtained this table from immuneACCESS and retained in-frame rearrangements with V and J assigned. These tables miss some clones; where compared with another copy, unresolved V genes account for less than half of the shortfall, and the remainder is unexplained. That table supplies the V and J calls and clone size; D and trimming were determined from the DNA. The sample has around 150,000 clones on record, roughly 80% of them singletons. Around 4% of the sample is taken by the ten largest.

Here is what the overall study found, with its caveats: Strong co-occurrence of HLA alleles, especially DR and DQ, made assigning TCR associations to individual alleles difficult. The presence/absence analyses assumed that sequencing depth was roughly uniform across donors, and that assumption may not be true. The cohort was sequenced for TCR beta chains only, and without alpha or paired-chain data the features that could be detected were limited. The study listed 150 to 200 TCR beta chains as associated with cytomegalovirus. Cytomegalovirus status was reported to be diagnosed by the classifier with high specificity and sensitivity in both the original and validation cohorts. A later analysis found that most CMV-associated TCR beta chains appeared HLA-restricted, with HLA associations seemingly driven largely by CMV exposure. A later analysis found that HLA-associated TCR beta chains were more clonally expanded and had lower generation probabilities than equally common non-associated chains. Because HLA typing was unavailable for some donors at each locus, only the typed subset was used in association tests. At a false discovery rate of 0.05, a later analysis linked roughly 17,000 TCR beta sequences to specific HLA alleles. Correlated functional status among segregating V segments might be attributable to linkage disequilibrium, but an unknown experimental factor could not be ruled out. Most TCR sequences were seen in very few donors, while some public TCRs were found in many individuals. An association between a missense DCLRE1C variant and V-gene and J-gene trimming of TCR beta chains was found in a later genetic analysis and replicated in an independent cohort. A cluster of highly shared sequence variants was judged likely to be a technical artifact of the sequencing pipeline. A later analysis reported that several top co-occurrence clusters appeared linked to parvovirus B19, influenza, CMV and Epstein-Barr virus. A later analysis found that TCR association rates varied across HLA loci, with DRB1 alleles showing the most associated TCRs and HLA-C alleles the fewest. For the cohort, immune exposure information was limited to CMV serostatus. A further reported finding was that TCR beta sequences accurately predicted the HLA-A and HLA-B alleles for most subjects in the first cohort. According to a later genetic analysis, donors in an Asian-associated ancestry cluster had fewer N-insertions in productive TCRs than the approximately 670-donor mean. It was suggested by the authors that the approach could potentially be generalized to other disease states and immunological phenotypes. Some IMGT-functional V segments, including TRBV6-2 and TRBV6-3, could not be told apart with the 87-base-pair reads, so those segments were excluded. In an earlier analysis of around 500 of the donors, most TCR beta V segments appeared in productive rearrangements about 87% or about 30% of the time, broadly matching IMGT annotations. In vitro tests confirmed that a few of the cytomegalovirus-associated TCR beta chains recognize cytomegalovirus antigens. Because counts were too low, roughly 18 rarely observed V segments, including chromosome 9 orphons, were left out of the earlier analysis of approximately 580 of the donors.

In total, roughly 670 healthy bone marrow donors made up the cohort. Cohort members were all nominally healthy when sampled, although unrecorded immune exposures were likely present. The donor was CMV seronegative and was included in the group of 352 seronegative cohort members. A peripheral blood sample was provided by each donor, and peripheral blood mononuclear cells were used for TCR beta sequencing. The Qiagen DNeasy Blood Extraction Kit was used to extract genomic DNA from the blood cell samples. Comments on this clone: Its antigen specificity is not known. No quality values exist for individual bases; no much larger clone is one base distant.

This clonotype originated in a man in his forties in good health and CMV-seronegative. The V and J genes are TRBV2 and TRBJ2-7; the D region possibly corresponds to TRBD1 (5 bases align). Sequences were obtained from PBMCs. The nucleotide sequence is TGTGCCAGCTCCTGGCTGGGGCCGGAGCAGTACTTC. Translated, this gives CASSWLGPEQYF.